This T cell receptor (beta chain) is drawn from a study of shared clonotypes between healthy human individuals. Study outcomes and limitations: Richness estimates generally favored naive over memory subsets.

The table came from immunoSEQ multiplex PCR; TCRdb's copy has only in-frame clones and leaves some out. The table includes millions of clones, roughly 94% detected once. Turning to this clone: As yet, its antigen is unknown.

The CDR3 spans 15 residues. With 4 bases clipped from V and 7 bases from J, the junction kept 5 bases outside the gene matches. Germline-derived CDR1 and CDR2 are MGHDK and SYGVNS. The rearrangement joins TRBV25-1 to TRBJ1-6; 9 positions agree with TRBD1. Sequencing was performed on naive CD4+ T cells sorted from blood. The subset: CD45RA+ positively selected. This sequence originates from a man in his late teens or twenties in good health. As DNA, the CDR3 is TGTGCCAGCAGTGCCTACAGGGGGCCGAATTCACCCCTCCACTTT. Its protein product is CASSAYRGPNSPLHF.